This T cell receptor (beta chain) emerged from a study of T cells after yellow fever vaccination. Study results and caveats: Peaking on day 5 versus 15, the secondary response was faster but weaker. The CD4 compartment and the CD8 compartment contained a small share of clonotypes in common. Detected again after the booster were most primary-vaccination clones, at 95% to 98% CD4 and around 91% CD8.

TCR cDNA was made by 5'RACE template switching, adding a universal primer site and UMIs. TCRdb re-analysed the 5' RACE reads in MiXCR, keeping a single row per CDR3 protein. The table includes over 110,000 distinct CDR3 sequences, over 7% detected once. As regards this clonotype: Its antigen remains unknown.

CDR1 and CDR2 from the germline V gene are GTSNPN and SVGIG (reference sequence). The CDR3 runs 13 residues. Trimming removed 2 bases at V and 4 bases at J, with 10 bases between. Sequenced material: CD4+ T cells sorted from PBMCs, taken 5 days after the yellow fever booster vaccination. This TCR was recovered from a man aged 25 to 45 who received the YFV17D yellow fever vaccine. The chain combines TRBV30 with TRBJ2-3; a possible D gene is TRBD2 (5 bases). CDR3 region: CAWSRLRADTQYF. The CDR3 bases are TGTGCCTGGAGTCGGTTGAGGGCAGATACGCAGTATTTT.